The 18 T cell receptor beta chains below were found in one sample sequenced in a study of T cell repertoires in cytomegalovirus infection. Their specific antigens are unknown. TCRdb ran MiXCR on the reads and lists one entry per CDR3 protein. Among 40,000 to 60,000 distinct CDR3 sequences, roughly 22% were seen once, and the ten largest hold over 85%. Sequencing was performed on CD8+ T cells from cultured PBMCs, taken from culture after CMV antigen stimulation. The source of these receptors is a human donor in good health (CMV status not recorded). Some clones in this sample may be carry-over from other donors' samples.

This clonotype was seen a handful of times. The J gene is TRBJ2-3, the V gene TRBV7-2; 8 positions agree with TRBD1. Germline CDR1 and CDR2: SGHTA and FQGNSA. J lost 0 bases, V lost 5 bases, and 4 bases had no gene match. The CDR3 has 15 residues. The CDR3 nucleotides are TGTGCCAGCAGCCTGGACAGGGCGAGCACAGATACGCAGTATTTT. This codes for CASSLDRASTDTQYF.

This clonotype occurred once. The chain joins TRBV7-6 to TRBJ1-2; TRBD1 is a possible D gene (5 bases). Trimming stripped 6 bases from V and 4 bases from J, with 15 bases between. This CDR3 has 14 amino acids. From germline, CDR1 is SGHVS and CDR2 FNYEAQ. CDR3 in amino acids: CASSYGTEAYGYTF. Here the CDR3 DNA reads TGTGCCAGCAGTTATGGGACGGAGGCCTATGGCTACACCTTC.

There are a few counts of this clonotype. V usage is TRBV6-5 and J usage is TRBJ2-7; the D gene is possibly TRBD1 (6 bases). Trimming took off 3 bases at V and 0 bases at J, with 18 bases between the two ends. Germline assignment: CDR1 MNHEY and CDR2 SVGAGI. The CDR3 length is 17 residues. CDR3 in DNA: TGTGCCAGCAGTTATTCCTCACCACGGGACAACTCCTACGAGCAGTACTTC. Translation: CASSYSSPRDNSYEQYF.

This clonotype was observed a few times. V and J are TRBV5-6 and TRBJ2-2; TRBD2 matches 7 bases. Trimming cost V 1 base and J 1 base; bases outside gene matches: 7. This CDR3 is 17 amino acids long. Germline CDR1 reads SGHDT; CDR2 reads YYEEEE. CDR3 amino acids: CASSLLEAGQNTGELFF. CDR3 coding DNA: TGTGCCAGCAGCTTGTTAGAAGCGGGGCAGAACACCGGGGAGCTGTTTTTT.

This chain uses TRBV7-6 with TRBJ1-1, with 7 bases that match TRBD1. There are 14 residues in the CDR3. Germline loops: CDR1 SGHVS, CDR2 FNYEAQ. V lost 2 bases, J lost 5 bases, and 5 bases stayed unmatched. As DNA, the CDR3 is TGTGCCAGCAGCTTAAGGGACAGAGAAACTGAAGCTTTCTTT. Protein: CASSLRDRETEAFF.

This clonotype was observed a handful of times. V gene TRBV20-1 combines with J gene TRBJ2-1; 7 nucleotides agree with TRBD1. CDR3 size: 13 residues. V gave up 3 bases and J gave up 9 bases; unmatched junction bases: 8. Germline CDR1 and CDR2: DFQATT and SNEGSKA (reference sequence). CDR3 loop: CSARDRFRFEQFF. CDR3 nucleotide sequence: TGCAGTGCTAGGGACAGGTTTCGATTTGAGCAGTTCTTC.

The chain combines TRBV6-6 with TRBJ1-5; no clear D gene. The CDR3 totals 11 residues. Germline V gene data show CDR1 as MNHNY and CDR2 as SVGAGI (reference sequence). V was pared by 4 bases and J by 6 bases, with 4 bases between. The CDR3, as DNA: TGTGCCAGCAGTTCTTCTCAGCCCCAGCATTTT. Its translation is CASSSSQPQHF.

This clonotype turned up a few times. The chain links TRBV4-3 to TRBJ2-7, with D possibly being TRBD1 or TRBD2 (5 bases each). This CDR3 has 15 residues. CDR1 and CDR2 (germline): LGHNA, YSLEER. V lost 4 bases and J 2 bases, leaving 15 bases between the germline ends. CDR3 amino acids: CASSRSGTEPYEQYF. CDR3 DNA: TGCGCCAGCAGCCGCTCCGGGACGGAACCCTACGAGCAGTACTTC.

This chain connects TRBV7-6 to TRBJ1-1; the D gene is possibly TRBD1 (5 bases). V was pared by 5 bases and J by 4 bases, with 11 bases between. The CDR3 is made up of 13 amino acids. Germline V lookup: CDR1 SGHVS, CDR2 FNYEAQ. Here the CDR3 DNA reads TGTGCCAGCAGCATGCGACAGACCACTGAAGCTTTCTTT. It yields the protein CASSMRQTTEAFF.

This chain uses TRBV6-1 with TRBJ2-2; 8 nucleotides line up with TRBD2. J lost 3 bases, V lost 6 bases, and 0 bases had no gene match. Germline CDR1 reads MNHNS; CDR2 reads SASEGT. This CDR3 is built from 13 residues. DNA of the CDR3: TGTGCCAGCAGAGCGGGGGACACCGGGGAGCTGTTTTTT. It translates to CASRAGDTGELFF.

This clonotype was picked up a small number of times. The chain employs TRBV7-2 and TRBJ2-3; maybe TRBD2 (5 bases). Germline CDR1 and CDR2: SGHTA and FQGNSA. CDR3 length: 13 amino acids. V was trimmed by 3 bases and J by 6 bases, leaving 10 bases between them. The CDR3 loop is CASSFGVDDTQYF. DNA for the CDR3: TGTGCCAGCAGCTTCGGGGTCGACGATACGCAGTATTTT.

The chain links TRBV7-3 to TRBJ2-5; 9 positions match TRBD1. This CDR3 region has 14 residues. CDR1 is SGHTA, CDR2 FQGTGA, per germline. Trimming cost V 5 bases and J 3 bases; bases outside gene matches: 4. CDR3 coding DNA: TGTGCCAGCAGCGTGACAGGGGGGAAAGAGACCCAGTACTTC. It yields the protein CASSVTGGKETQYF.

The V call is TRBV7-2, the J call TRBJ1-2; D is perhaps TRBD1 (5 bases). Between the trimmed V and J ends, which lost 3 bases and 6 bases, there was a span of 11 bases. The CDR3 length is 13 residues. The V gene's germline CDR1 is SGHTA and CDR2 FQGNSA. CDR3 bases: TGTGCCAGCAGCTTGGGCCGGGGCAATGGCTACACCTTC. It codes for CASSLGRGNGYTF.

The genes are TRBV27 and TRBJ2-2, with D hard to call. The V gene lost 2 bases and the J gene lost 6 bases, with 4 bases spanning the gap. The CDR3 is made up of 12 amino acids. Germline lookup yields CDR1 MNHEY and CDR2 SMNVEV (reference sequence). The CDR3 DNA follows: TGTGCCAGCAGTTTAGTCTCCGGGGAGCTGTTTTTT. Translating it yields CASSLVSGELFF.

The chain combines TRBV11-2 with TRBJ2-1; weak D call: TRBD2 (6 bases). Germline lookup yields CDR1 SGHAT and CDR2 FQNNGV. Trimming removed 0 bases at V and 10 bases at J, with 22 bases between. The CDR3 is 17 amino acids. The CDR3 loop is CASSLDGQRQSRGEQFF. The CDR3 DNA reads TGTGCCAGCAGCTTAGATGGCCAGCGGCAGAGCCGGGGGGAGCAGTTCTTC.

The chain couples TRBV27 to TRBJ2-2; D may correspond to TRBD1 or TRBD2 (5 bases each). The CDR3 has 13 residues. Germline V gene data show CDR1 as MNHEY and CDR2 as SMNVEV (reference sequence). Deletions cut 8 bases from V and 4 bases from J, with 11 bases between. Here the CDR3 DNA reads TGTGCCAGCGGACATGAGGGCACCGGGGAGCTGTTTTTT. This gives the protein CASGHEGTGELFF.

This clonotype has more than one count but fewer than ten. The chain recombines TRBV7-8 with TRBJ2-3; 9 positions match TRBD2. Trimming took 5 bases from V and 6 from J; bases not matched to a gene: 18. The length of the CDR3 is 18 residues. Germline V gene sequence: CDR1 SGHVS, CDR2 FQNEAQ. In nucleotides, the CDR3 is TGTGCCAGCAGCCCGGTTCCAATTAGCGGGAGTGACCCGGATACGCAGTATTTT. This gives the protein CASSPVPISGSDPDTQYF.

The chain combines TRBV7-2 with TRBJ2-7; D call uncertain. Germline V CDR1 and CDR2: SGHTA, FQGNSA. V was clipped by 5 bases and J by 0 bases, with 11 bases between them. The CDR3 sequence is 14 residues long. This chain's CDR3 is CASSPAASSYEQYF. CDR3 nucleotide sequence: TGTGCCAGCAGCCCGGCCGCGTCCTCCTACGAGCAGTACTTC.